This entry features one T cell receptor beta chain sequence. Its cognate antigen has yet to be identified. Base qualities are missing; no much larger clone stands one base away. CDR1 is given as MDHEN and CDR2 as SYDVKM, both from the germline V gene. The CDR3, from cysteine to phenylalanine, totals 12 residues. Only CDR3 DNA remains: 36 bases, in frame from the first base. The V and J ends are trimmed by 5 bases and 4 bases, leaving 8 bases between them. Library preparation used the immunoSEQ multiplex PCR assay. The immuneACCESS repertoire file appears here via TCRdb, limited to in-frame rearrangements. These files lack a portion of the clones; in checked studies, under half of the deficit traces to unresolved V genes, and the cause of the others is not known. The sample includes some 700,000 clones, with approximately 85% observed a single time. Roughly 0.01% of the sample rests with the top ten.

The record originates from a study of shared T cell receptors in the human thymus (dated by TCRdb to 2020 to 2023). Regarding the research as a whole: The study examined how the human thymus generates shared, self-reactive T-cell receptor alpha chains.

The sample was also reused in another study, on human thymus T cells. Per that second paper: In Finland, the donors were immunologically healthy infants who were having open corrective cardiac surgery for congenital heart defects. The thymus tissue came from surgical resects taken out during corrective cardiac surgery. Usage of V and J gene segments appeared to be biased in both the thymic and the peripheral blood repertoires. The related research found that thymic TCR repertoires overlapped highly between unrelated individuals. TCR alpha and beta repertoires from seven to nine infant thymus samples and a few related peripheral blood samples were characterized in the study. The cohort included about 6 male and two female infants, with donor ages spanning 7 to 244 days. Thymocytes were freed from the tissue by mechanical means and kept at -70 degrees C as pellets of roughly 9-30 million cells. A QIAsymphony instrument was used to extract genomic DNA from the frozen cell pellets. The immunoSEQ multiplex PCR assay was used to amplify the TCRB and TCRAD loci from a standardized quantity of quality-controlled genomic DNA. The V(D)J region was spanned by amplicons of a length sufficient to cover the CDR3 and to identify V and J genes. The amplicons were sequenced on an Illumina platform via the commercial immunoSEQ service. Primer bias and sequencing errors were corrected as previously described, and TCRAD and TCRB definitions were based on the IMGT database. immunoSEQ Analyzer 3.0 and VDJTools were used for repertoire analysis, which covered basic statistics, V/J segment usage, diversity estimates, rarefaction and pairwise overlap. Diversity was estimated using the Chao1, ChaoE, Efron-Thisted, Shannon and inverse Simpson indices, and was also estimated on datasets down-sampled to the size of the smallest sample. For repertoire overlap, CDR3 nucleotide sequence, V gene and J gene had to match strictly, and clustering was done by Jaccard-based multidimensional scaling. On average, roughly 810,000 unique TCRB clonotypes were obtained from thymus samples, compared with roughly 89,000 from blood samples.

The sequenced material came from thymocytes. The sequence links TRBV28 to TRBJ1-1; no D gene call is confident. The clonotype originates from a girl less than two years old with a congenital heart defect. Donor details come from another sample of the same person, matched by shared clones. The CDR3 region: CASSPTGTEAFF. At the DNA level, the sequence is TGTGCCAGCAGTCCTACCGGCACTGAAGCTTTCTTT.